This T cell receptor beta chain emerged from a study of T cell changes during pregnancy in multiple sclerosis. The V and J ends lost 0 bases and 3 bases respectively, with 9 bases between them. This CDR3 contains 13 residues. In germline, CDR1 is SQVTM, CDR2 ANQGSEA. Sequencing was performed with immunoSEQ multiplex PCR; in TCRdb, only in-frame clones are kept and a portion is missing. The data hold 65,000 to 95,000 clones, with around 89% observed a single time. The sample was peripheral blood, taken before pregnancy. The chain recombines TRBV29-1 with TRBJ2-7; maybe TRBD2 (5 bases). This TCR derives from a female donor with multiple sclerosis, enrolled in a pregnancy study. The DNA of the CDR3 is TGCAGCGTTGAAGATCCACTAGGCTACGAGCAGTACTTC. Translated, it gives CSVEDPLGYEQYF.